The present T cell receptor (beta chain) was sequenced within a study of cytomegalovirus exposure and HLA in healthy donors. Concerning this clone: Its antigen is unidentified.

Overall study results and limits: Later analysis suggested links between common viral pathogens and several top significant clusters. For most TCR beta V segments, an earlier analysis put the productive rate at about 90% or about 30% of the time.

The PCR was carried out with 60 Vbeta primers and 13 Jbeta primers. Method: immunoSEQ multiplex PCR; TCRdb's copy keeps in-frame clones and lacks some. The clone table shows 68,000 or so clones, with the ten largest holding 7.5%. V lost 8 bases to trimming and J lost 1 base, with 6 bases between them. The germline V gene encodes CDR1 DFQATT and CDR2 SNEGSKA (reference sequence). The CDR3 extends over 11 amino acids. Sequencing was done on a sample of PBMCs. This clonotype was obtained from a female donor in good health and CMV-seropositive. The chain is built from TRBV20-1 and TRBJ1-3, with D unclear. CDR3 protein: CSFKSGNTIYF. The CDR3 DNA reads TGCAGTTTCAAATCTGGAAACACCATATATTTT.